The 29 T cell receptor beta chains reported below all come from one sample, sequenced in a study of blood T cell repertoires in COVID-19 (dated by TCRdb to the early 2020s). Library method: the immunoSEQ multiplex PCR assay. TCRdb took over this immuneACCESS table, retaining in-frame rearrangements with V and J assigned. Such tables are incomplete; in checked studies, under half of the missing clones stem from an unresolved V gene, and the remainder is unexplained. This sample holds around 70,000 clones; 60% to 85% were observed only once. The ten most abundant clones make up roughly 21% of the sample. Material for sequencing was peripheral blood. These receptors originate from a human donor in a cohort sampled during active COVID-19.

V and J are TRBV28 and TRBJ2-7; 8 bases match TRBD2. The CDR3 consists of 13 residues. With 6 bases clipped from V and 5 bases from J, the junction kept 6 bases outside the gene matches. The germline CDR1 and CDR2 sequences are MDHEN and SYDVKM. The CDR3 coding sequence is TGTGCCAGCAGGGGAGGCGGGAGGAACGAGCAGTACTTC. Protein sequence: CASRGGGRNEQYF.

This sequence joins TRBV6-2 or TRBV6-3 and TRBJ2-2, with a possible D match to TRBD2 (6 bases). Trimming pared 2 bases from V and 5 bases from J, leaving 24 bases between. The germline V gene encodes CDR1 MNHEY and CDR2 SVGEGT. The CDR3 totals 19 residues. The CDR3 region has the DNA TGTGCCAGCAGTTACGGCTCGGTACGGCTTGGAGGGTCTACCGGGGAGCTGTTTTTT. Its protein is CASSYGSVRLGGSTGELFF.

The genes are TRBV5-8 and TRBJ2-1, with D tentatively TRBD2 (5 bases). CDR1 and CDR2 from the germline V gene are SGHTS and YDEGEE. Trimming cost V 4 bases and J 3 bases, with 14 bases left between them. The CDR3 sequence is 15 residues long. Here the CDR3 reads CASSRQAASYNEQFF. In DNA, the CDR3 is TGTGCCAGCAGCCGCCAAGCGGCAAGCTACAATGAGCAGTTCTTC.

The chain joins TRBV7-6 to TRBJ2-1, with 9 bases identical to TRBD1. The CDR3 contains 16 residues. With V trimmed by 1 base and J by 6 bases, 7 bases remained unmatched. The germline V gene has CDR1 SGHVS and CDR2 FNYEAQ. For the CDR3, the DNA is TGTGCCAGCAGCTTAGGGGGGACAGGGTATGGCAATGAGCAGTTCTTC. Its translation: CASSLGGTGYGNEQFF.

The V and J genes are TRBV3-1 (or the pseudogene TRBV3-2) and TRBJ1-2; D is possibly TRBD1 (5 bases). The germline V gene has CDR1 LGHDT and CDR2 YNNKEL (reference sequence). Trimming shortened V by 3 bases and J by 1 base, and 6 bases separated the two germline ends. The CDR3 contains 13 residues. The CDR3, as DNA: TGTGCCAGCAGCCAGACAGATAACTATGGCTACACCTTC. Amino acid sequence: CASSQTDNYGYTF.

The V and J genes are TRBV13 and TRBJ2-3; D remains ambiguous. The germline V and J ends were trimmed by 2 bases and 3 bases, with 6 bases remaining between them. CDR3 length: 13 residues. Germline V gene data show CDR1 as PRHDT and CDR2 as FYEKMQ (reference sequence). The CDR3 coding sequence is TGTGCCAGCAGCTTAAGAGTAACAGATACGCAGTATTTT. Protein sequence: CASSLRVTDTQYF.

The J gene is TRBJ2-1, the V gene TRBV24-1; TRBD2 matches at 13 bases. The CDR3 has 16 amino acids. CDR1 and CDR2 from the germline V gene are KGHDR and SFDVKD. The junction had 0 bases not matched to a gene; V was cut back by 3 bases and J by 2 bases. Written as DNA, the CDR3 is TGTGCCACCAGTGATACTAGCGGGGGGGCCTACAATGAGCAGTTCTTC. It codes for CATSDTSGGAYNEQFF.

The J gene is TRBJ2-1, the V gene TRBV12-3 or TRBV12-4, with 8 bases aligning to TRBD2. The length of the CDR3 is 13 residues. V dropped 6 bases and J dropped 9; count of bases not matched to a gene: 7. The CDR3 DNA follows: TGTGCCAGCAGGCCGGGGGGGGCCGGTGAGCAGTTCTTC. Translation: CASRPGGAGEQFF.

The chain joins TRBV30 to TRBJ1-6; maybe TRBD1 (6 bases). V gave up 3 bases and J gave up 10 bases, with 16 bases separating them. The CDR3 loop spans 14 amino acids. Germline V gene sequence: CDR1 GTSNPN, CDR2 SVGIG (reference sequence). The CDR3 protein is CAWRQDSRGSPLHF. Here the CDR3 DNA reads TGTGCCTGGAGACAGGACAGCCGTGGATCACCCCTCCACTTT.

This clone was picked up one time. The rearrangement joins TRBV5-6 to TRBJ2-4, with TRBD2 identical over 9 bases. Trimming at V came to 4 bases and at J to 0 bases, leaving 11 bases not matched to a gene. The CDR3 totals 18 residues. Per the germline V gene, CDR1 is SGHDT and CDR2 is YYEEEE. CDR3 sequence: CASSHLAGAMLAKNIQYF. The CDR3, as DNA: TGTGCCAGCAGCCACTTAGCGGGGGCTATGCTAGCCAAAAACATTCAGTACTTC.

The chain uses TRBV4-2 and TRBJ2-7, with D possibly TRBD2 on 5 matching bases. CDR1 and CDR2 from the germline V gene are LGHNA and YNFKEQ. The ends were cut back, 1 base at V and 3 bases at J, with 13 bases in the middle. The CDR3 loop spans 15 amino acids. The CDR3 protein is CASSQVLGSNYEQYF. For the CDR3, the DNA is TGTGCCAGCAGCCAAGTACTAGGGAGTAACTACGAGCAGTACTTC.

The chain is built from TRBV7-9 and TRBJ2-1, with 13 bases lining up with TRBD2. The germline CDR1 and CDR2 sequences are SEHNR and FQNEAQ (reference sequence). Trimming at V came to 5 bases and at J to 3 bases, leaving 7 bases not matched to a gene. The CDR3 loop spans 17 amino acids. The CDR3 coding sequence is TGTGCCAGCAGCCCAGGGACTAGCGGGACCAACTACAATGAGCAGTTCTTC. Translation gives CASSPGTSGTNYNEQFF.

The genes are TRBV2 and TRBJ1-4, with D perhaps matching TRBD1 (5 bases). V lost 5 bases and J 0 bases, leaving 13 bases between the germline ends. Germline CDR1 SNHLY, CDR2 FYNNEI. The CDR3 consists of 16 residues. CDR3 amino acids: CASSPSGGATNEKLFF. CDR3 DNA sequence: TGTGCCAGCAGTCCGTCGGGGGGTGCAACTAATGAAAAACTGTTTTTT.

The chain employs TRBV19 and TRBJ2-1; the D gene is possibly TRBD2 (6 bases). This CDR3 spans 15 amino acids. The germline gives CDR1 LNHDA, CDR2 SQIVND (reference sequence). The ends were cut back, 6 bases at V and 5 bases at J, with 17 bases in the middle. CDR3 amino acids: CASRISGPMDNEQFF. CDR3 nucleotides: TGTGCCAGTAGGATAAGCGGGCCAATGGACAATGAGCAGTTCTTC.

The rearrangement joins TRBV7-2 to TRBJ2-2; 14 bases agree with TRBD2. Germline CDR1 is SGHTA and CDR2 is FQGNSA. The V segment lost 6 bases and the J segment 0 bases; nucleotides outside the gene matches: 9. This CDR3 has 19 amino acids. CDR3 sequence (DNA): TGTGCCAGCAGGCCAACCGGGACTAGCGGGAGAGCGAACACCGGGGAGCTGTTTTTT. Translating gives CASRPTGTSGRANTGELFF. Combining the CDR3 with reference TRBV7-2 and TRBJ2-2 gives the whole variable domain GAGVSQSPSNKVTEKGKDVELRCDPISGHTALYWYRQSLGQGLEFLIYFQGNSAPDKSGLPSDRFSAERTGGSVSTLTIQRTQQEDSAVYLCASRPTGTSGRANTGELFFGEGSRLTVL.

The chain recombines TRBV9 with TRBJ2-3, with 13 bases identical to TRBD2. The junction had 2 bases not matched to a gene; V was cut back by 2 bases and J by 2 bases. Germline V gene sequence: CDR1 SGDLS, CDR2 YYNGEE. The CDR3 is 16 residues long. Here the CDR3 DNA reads TGTGCCAGCAGCGTCACTAGCGGGGGGGACACAGATACGCAGTATTTT. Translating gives CASSVTSGGDTDTQYF.

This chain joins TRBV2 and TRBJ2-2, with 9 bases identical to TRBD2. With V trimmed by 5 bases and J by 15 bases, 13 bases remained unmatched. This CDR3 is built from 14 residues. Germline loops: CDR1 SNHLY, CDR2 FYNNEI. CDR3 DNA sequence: TGTGCCAGCAGTCCATACTTAGCGGGAGAGAGGGTGTTTTTT. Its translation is CASSPYLAGERVFF.

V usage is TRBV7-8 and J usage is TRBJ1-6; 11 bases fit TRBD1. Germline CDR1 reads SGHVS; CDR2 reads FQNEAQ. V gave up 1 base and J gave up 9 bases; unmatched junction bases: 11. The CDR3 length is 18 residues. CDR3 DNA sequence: TGTGCCAGCAGCTTAGTAAACAGTCCGGGACAGGGGGGTTCACCCCTCCACTTT. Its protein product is CASSLVNSPGQGGSPLHF.

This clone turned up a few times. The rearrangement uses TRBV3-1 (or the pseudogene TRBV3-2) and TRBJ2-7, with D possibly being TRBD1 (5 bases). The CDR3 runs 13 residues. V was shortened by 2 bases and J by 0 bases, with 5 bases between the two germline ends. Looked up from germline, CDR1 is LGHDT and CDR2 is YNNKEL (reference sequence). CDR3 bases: TGTGCCAGCAGCCAAAGGGGCTCCTACGAGCAGTACTTC. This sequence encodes CASSQRGSYEQYF.

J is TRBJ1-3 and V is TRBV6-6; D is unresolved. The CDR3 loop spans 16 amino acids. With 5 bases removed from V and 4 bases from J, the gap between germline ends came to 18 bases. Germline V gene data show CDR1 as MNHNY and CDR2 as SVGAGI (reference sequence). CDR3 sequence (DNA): TGTGCCAGCAGTGGTGGGCAAGGCAGAGAAGGAAACACCATATATTTT. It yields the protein CASSGGQGREGNTIYF.

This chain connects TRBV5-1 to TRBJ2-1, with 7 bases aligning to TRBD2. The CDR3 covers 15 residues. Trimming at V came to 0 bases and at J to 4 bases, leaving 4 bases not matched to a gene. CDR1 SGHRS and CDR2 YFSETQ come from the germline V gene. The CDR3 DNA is TGCGCCAGCAGCTTGGTCGCTAGCGGATACAATGAGCAGTTCTTC. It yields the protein CASSLVASGYNEQFF.

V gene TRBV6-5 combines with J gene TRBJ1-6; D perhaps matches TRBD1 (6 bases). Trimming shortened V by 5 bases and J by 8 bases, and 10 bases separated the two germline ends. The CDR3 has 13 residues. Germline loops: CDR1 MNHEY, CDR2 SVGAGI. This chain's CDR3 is CASSTEGDSPLHF. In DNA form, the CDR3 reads TGTGCCAGCAGTACCGAGGGGGATTCACCCCTCCACTTT.

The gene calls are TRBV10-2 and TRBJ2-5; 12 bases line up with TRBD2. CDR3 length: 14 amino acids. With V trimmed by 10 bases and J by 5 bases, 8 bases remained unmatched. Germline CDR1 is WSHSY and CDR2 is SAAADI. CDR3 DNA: TGCGCCAAACGGAGACTAGCGGGGGACGAGACCCAGTACTTC. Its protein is CAKRRLAGDETQYF.

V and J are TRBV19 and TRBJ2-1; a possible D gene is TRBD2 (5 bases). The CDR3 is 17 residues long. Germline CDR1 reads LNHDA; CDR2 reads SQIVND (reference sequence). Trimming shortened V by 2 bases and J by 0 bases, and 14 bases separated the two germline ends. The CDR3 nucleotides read TGTGCCAGTAGTATAAGTGCAGCGGTGGGCTCCTACAATGAGCAGTTCTTC. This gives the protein CASSISAAVGSYNEQFF.

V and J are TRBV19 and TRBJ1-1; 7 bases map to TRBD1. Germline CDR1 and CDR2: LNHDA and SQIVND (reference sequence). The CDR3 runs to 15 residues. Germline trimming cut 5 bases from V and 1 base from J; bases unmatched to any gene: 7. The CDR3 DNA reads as TGTGCCAGTAGTCAACCGGGACAGACGAACACTGAAGCTTTCTTT. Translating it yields CASSQPGQTNTEAFF.

The CDR3 protein is CASSRDRASYEQYF. CDR3 in DNA: TGTGCCAGCAGTCGGGACAGGGCTTCCTACGAGCAGTACTTC. The chain has TRBV2 and TRBJ2-7; 9 bases line up with TRBD1. Unmatched junction bases numbered 3, after V lost 5 bases and J lost 1 base. The CDR3 sequence is 14 residues long. Germline CDR1 and CDR2: SNHLY and FYNNEI.

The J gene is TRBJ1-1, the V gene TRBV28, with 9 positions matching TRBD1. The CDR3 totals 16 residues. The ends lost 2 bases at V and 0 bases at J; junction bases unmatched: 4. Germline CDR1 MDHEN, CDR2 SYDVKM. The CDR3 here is CASSLEGQGMNTEAFF. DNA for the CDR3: TGTGCCAGCAGTTTAGAGGGACAGGGCATGAACACTGAAGCTTTCTTT.

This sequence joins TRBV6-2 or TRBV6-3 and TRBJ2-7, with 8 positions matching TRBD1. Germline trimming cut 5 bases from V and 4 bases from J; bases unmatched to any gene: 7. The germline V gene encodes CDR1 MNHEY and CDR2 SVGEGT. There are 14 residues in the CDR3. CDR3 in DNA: TGTGCCAGCAGTCCACGGACAGGGTGGTACGAGCAGTACTTC. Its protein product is CASSPRTGWYEQYF.

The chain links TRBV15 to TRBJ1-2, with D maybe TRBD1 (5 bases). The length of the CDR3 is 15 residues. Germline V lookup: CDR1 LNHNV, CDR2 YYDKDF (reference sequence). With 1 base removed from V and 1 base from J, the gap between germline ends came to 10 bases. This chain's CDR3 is CATSRAPGINYGYTF. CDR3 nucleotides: TGTGCCACCAGCAGAGCTCCAGGGATTAACTATGGCTACACCTTC. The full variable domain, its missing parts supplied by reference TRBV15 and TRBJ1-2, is DAMVIQNPRYQVTQFGKPVTLSCSQTLNHNVMYWYQQKSSQAPKLLFHYYDKDFNNEADTPDNFQSRRPNTSFCFLDIRSPGLGDTAMYLCATSRAPGINYGYTFGSGTRLTVV.